The 9 T cell receptor beta chains in this list originate from one sample, sequenced in a study of preoperative IRX-2 immunotherapy in early breast cancer. Indicated treatment: preoperative locoregional IRX-2 cytokine immunotherapy. Method: immunoSEQ multiplex PCR; TCRdb's copy keeps in-frame clones and lacks some. The top ten hold about 6.8% of the sample, which has roughly 24,000 clones, roughly 75% seen once. Sequencing used lymph node tissue, obtained after IRX-2 immunotherapy. These receptors originate from a human donor with breast cancer.

The chain recombines TRBV6-8 with TRBJ1-5; D ambiguous. The germline V gene has CDR1 MNHGY and CDR2 SAAAGT. The CDR3 is 12 residues long. Trimming pared 5 bases from V and 4 bases from J, leaving 6 bases between. In nucleotides, the CDR3 is TGTGCCAGCAGTAGCTTTAATCAGCCCCAGCATTTT. Translation gives CASSSFNQPQHF.

The chain recombines TRBV11-3 with TRBJ2-1, with 7 bases that match TRBD2. Germline CDR1 SGHNT, CDR2 YENEEA. V lost 5 bases to trimming and J lost 1 base; unmatched junction nucleotides: 11. CDR3 size: 17 residues. The CDR3 sequence: CASSTRPTSISYNEQFF. The CDR3 DNA reads TGTGCCAGCAGCACGAGACCGACTAGCATTTCCTACAATGAGCAGTTCTTC.

This clone appeared once. The rearrangement links TRBV7-7 to TRBJ2-7, with TRBD2 matching 7 bases. Germline V lookup: CDR1 SSHAT, CDR2 FNYEAQ (reference sequence). The V gene end was trimmed by 5 bases and the J gene end by 4 bases; junction bases not matched to a gene: 8. This CDR3 is built from 14 residues. This chain's CDR3 is CASSPLDGGYEQYF. The CDR3, as DNA: TGTGCCAGCAGCCCTCTTGACGGGGGGTACGAGCAGTACTTC.

This clone was seen once. The chain has TRBV23-1 and TRBJ1-1; D ambiguous. TRBV23-1 is recorded as an ORF, its role being uncertain. This CDR3 region has 14 residues. Trimming cost V 6 bases and J 3 bases, with 14 bases left between them. The CDR3 region has the DNA TGCGCCAGCAGCCAAGGGATCAGAGACACTGAAGCTTTCTTT. Protein: CASSQGIRDTEAFF.

The gene calls are TRBV11-3 and TRBJ2-7, with 15 bases lining up with TRBD2. The CDR3 extends over 17 amino acids. Germline CDR1 and CDR2: SGHNT and YENEEA. V was clipped by 5 bases and J by 7 bases; unmatched bases: 12. CDR3: CASSAGLAGGLVWEQYF. The DNA for the CDR3 is TGTGCCAGCAGCGCGGGACTAGCGGGAGGTTTAGTATGGGAGCAGTACTTC. Variable domain in full (rest from reference TRBV11-3 and TRBJ2-7): EAGVVQSPRYKIIEKKQPVAFWCNPISGHNTLYWYLQNLGQGPELLIRYENEEAVDDSQLPKDRFSAERLKGVDSTLKIQPAELGDSAVYLCASSAGLAGGLVWEQYFGPGTRLTVT.

This sequence joins TRBV14 and TRBJ2-1; D not certain. The V and J ends lost 2 bases and 0 bases respectively, with 11 bases between them. Per germline, CDR1 SGHDN and CDR2 FVKESK. The CDR3 contains 16 residues. The CDR3 here is CASSQRSASSYNEQFF. The CDR3 DNA reads as TGTGCCAGCAGCCAACGATCGGCTAGCTCCTACAATGAGCAGTTCTTC.

The chain joins TRBV28 to TRBJ1-1; D unclear. Between the trimmed V and J ends, which lost 2 bases and 0 bases, there was a span of 7 bases. The CDR3 has 14 amino acids. Germline CDR1 is MDHEN and CDR2 is SYDVKM. DNA of the CDR3: TGTGCCAGCAGTTTAGTCAGATTGAACACTGAAGCTTTCTTT. It encodes CASSLVRLNTEAFF.

The chain employs TRBV6-8 and TRBJ1-1; D gene unclear. V gave up 5 bases and J gave up 5 bases, with 21 bases separating them. Germline CDR1 MNHGY, CDR2 SAAAGT. The CDR3 totals 16 residues. DNA of the CDR3: TGTGCCAGCAGTCAGGACTTTGGTGGGGTTAGGACTGAAGCTTTCTTT. Translating gives CASSQDFGGVRTEAFF.

The genes are TRBV29-1 and TRBJ2-7, with D maybe TRBD1 (5 bases). The CDR3 contains 13 residues. Germline CDR1 reads SQVTM; CDR2 reads ANQGSEA. V shed 4 bases and J shed 6 bases, with 16 bases lying between them. The CDR3 DNA is TGCAGCGTTGTCCAGGGATCGTTAGGCGAGCAGTACTTC. Translation gives CSVVQGSLGEQYF.